The sequence of this T cell receptor beta chain was determined in a study of regulatory T cells in long-lasting Graves disease. Study details: Persistence in Graves' disease denoted antithyroid drug use beyond 5 years alongside positive TSH receptor antibodies.

With iRepertoire HTBI primers and Arm-PCR of CDR3 regions, TCR beta libraries were built. Each CDR3 protein gets one entry after TCRdb re-called the multiplex PCR reads with MiXCR. Of a few hundred thousand distinct CDR3 sequences listed, about 20% are singletons. Overall study results and limits: Those with persistent disease had in common more public clonotypes (about 2,500) than new patients (approximately 990).

Time point noted: persistent/refractory GD, antithyroid drugs over 5 years with positive TRAb. TCR sequences were obtained from RNA taken from PBMCs. American Thyroid Association guidelines were used to diagnose Graves' disease. To note about this clonotype: The antigen is unknown.

The V segment lost 2 bases and the J segment 1 base; nucleotides outside the gene matches: 6. Germline assignment: CDR1 MGHRA and CDR2 YSYEKL. This CDR3 spans 16 amino acids. The origin of this receptor is a female donor with Graves disease. The rearrangement uses TRBV4-1 and TRBJ2-5, with 8 bases that match TRBD2. Sample: peripheral blood mononuclear cells (PBMCs), taken when the disease was refractory, from a patient treated with antithyroid drugs. DNA of the CDR3: TGCGCCAGCAGCCAACTACGGGGGGGCCTCCAAGAGACCCAGTACTTC. This sequence encodes CASSQLRGGLQETQYF.